This is a list of T cell receptor beta chains from one sample in a study of T cells in Graves' hyperthyroidism and ophthalmopathy. TCRdb redid the calling of the multiplex PCR reads with MiXCR, one entry per CDR3 protein. The repertoire holds about 320,000 distinct CDR3 sequences, over 15% seen once, with around a third in the top ten. Sequencing used blood. All receptors come from a man aged 25 to 40 with Graves' hyperthyroidism. Both conserved end residues are part of each CDR3. Fields, in order: J gene, clone size, D gene, V gene, CDR3 protein, CDR3 DNA. D genes are given only for firm matches. Not all rows give a size; the values are once, few, many and, for expanded clones, a class.

J: TRBJ2-1
size: many
D: -
V: TRBV29-1
CDR3: CSVEELGLAGNNEQFF
DNA: TGCAGCGTTGAAGAGTTGGGGCTAGCCGGGAACAATGAGCAGTTCTTC

J: TRBJ1-1
size: -
D: TRBD1
V: TRBV5-1
CDR3: CASSLGAGGGMNTEAFF
DNA: TGCGCCAGCAGCTTGGGGGCAGGGGGTGGTATGAACACTGAAGCTTTCTTT

J: TRBJ2-7
size: many
D: TRBD2
V: TRBV2
CDR3: CASSYQRDYEQYF
DNA: TGTGCCAGCAGTTACCAGCGGGACTACGAGCAGTACTTC

J: TRBJ2-7
size: few
D: -
V: TRBV9
CDR3: CASSVLAGASYEQYF
DNA: TGTGCCAGCAGCGTCCTCGCAGGGGCGTCCTACGAGCAGTACTTC

J: TRBJ1-1
size: few
D: -
V: TRBV7-9
CDR3: CASSRRVDTEAFF
DNA: TGTGCCAGCAGCCGACGGGTGGACACTGAAGCTTTCTTT

J: TRBJ2-7
size: many
D: TRBD1
V: TRBV24-1
CDR3: CATSLSGTGSNEQYF
DNA: TGTGCCACCAGCCTGAGCGGGACAGGGTCGAACGAGCAGTACTTC

J: TRBJ1-6
size: few
D: -
V: TRBV3-1
CDR3: CASNQGPNSPLHF
DNA: TGTGCCAGCAACCAGGGCCCGAATTCACCCCTCCACTTT

J: TRBJ1-2
size: -
D: -
V: TRBV5-1
CDR3: CASSLGLGTSSYGYTF
DNA: TGCGCCAGCAGCTTGGGACTCGGAACCTCCTCCTATGGCTACACCTTC

J: TRBJ2-1
size: many
D: -
V: TRBV5-1
CDR3: CASSLVPGSYNEQFF
DNA: TGCGCCAGCAGCTTGGTTCCCGGCTCCTACAATGAGCAGTTCTTC

J: TRBJ2-7
size: few
D: -
V: TRBV9
CDR3: CASSEYRETGEQYF
DNA: TGTGCCAGCAGCGAGTACAGAGAGACGGGCGAGCAGTACTTC

J: TRBJ1-5
size: -
D: TRBD1
V: TRBV6-1
CDR3: CASSEDRGSGPQHF
DNA: TGTGCCAGCAGTGAAGACAGGGGATCCGGGCCCCAGCATTTT

J: TRBJ1-1
size: few
D: TRBD1
V: TRBV20-1
CDR3: CSAEDRLNTEAFF
DNA: TGCAGTGCAGAGGACAGGTTGAACACTGAAGCTTTCTTT

J: TRBJ2-7
size: -
D: TRBD2
V: TRBV5-8
CDR3: CASSLDAGGESYEQYF
DNA: TGTGCCAGCAGCTTGGATGCGGGGGGCGAGTCCTACGAGCAGTACTTC

J: TRBJ1-3
size: few
D: -
V: TRBV20-1
CDR3: CSASGRSGNTIYF
DNA: TGCAGTGCTAGCGGCAGGTCTGGAAACACCATATATTTT

J: TRBJ2-3
size: many
D: -
V: TRBV6-5
CDR3: CASSYETGVVSTDTQYF
DNA: TGTGCCAGCAGTTACGAGACGGGGGTTGTTAGCACAGATACGCAGTATTTT

J: TRBJ2-3
size: few
D: TRBD1
V: TRBV11-3
CDR3: CASSSRGTGDSSVRESTDTQYF
DNA: TGTGCCAGCAGCAGCCGGGGGACAGGGGATTCGTCCGTACGGGAAAGCACAGATACGCAGTATTTT

J: TRBJ2-3
size: many
D: -
V: TRBV5-1
CDR3: CASSSTPAWTDTQYF
DNA: TGCGCCAGCAGCTCAACCCCTGCCTGGACAGATACGCAGTATTTT

J: TRBJ1-1
size: many
D: -
V: TRBV27
CDR3: CASSPQGTLRGAFF
DNA: TGTGCCAGCAGTCCTCAAGGGACCCTAAGAGGAGCTTTCTTT

J: TRBJ2-7
size: many
D: TRBD1
V: TRBV9
CDR3: CASSVEQGFSYEQYF
DNA: TGTGCCAGCAGCGTAGAACAGGGGTTTTCCTACGAGCAGTACTTC

J: TRBJ1-2
size: -
D: TRBD1
V: TRBV14
CDR3: CASSQRTGWHGYTF
DNA: TGTGCCAGCAGCCAAAGGACAGGTTGGCATGGCTACACCTTC

J: TRBJ2-7
size: -
D: -
V: TRBV6-2/TRBV6-3
CDR3: CASSPTGGPASYEQYF
DNA: TGTGCCAGCAGTCCGACAGGCGGGCCGGCCTCCTACGAGCAGTACTTC

J: TRBJ2-7
size: many
D: -
V: TRBV20-1
CDR3: CSARDVVVGGNSYEQYF
DNA: TGCAGTGCTAGAGATGTGGTTGTTGGAGGTAACTCCTACGAGCAGTACTTC

J: TRBJ1-5
size: -
D: -
V: TRBV4-1
CDR3: CASSQEWGGQPQHF
DNA: TGCGCCAGCAGCCAAGAGTGGGGGGGTCAGCCCCAGCATTTT

J: TRBJ1-6
size: many
D: -
V: TRBV28
CDR3: CASSFPGIERGSPLHF
DNA: TGTGCCAGCAGTTTTCCGGGGATTGAAAGAGGCTCACCCCTCCACTTT